The 19 T cell receptor beta chains in this list originate from one sample, sequenced in a study of immune cell composition in non-small cell lung cancer. Profiling relied on immunoSEQ multiplex PCR, and the TCRdb table lists in-frame clones only, not all of them. Here the sample spans 13,000 or so clones, approximately 70% being singletons. Sequenced: lung tumor tissue. These receptors originate from a human donor with non-small cell lung cancer.

This sequence joins TRBV7-8 and TRBJ1-4, with a possible D match to TRBD1 (6 bases). Trimming stripped 3 bases from V and 7 bases from J, with 12 bases between. Germline V gives CDR1 SGHVS, CDR2 FQNEAQ. CDR3 length equals 14 residues. The chain's CDR3 is CASSLWGRGEKLFF. The CDR3 bases are TGTGCCAGCAGCTTGTGGGGGCGCGGTGAAAAACTGTTTTTT.

This clone appeared once. The chain carries TRBV27 and TRBJ2-7; perhaps TRBD2 as D (5 bases). The CDR3 runs to 15 residues. Looked up from germline, CDR1 is MNHEY and CDR2 is SMNVEV (reference sequence). Trimming took 1 base from V and 0 from J, leaving 10 bases between them. This chain's CDR3 is CASSLFPSSSYEQYF. DNA for the CDR3: TGTGCCAGCAGTTTATTCCCTAGCAGCTCCTACGAGCAGTACTTC.

The chain is built from TRBV19 and TRBJ2-1, with 7 bases aligning to TRBD2. J lost 2 bases, V lost 0 bases, and 4 bases had no gene match. CDR3 length equals 16 residues. Germline lookup yields CDR1 LNHDA and CDR2 SQIVND (reference sequence). CDR3 nucleotide sequence: TGTGCCAGTAGTATAGATTTAAGCGGGACCTACAATGAGCAGTTCTTC. Translating gives CASSIDLSGTYNEQFF.

The CDR3 here is CSVRLRQSTDTQYF. The CDR3 region has the DNA TGCAGCGTTAGACTGAGACAGAGCACAGATACGCAGTATTTT. The chain couples TRBV29-1 to TRBJ2-3, with TRBD1 as a possible D gene (5 bases). The CDR3 length is 14 residues. Per germline, CDR1 SQVTM and CDR2 ANQGSEA. Trimming shortened V by 5 bases and J by 0 bases, and 12 bases separated the two germline ends.

J is TRBJ2-7 and V is TRBV27; 7 nucleotides match TRBD1. This CDR3 contains 14 residues. Germline V lookup: CDR1 MNHEY, CDR2 SMNVEV (reference sequence). V was pared by 3 bases and J by 1 base, with 3 bases of the junction left unmatched. CDR3 in amino acids: CASSFRDSSYEQYF. The DNA for the CDR3 is TGTGCCAGCAGTTTCCGGGACAGTTCCTACGAGCAGTACTTC.

This chain joins TRBV29-1 and TRBJ2-3; 10 nucleotides agree with TRBD2. Trimming removed 6 bases from V and 3 bases from J; junction bases left unmatched: 6. The CDR3 length is 14 residues. CDR1 is SQVTM and CDR2 is ANQGSEA in the germline V gene. The CDR3 nucleotides are TGCAGCGTCATATTAGCGGGAGGTACAGATACGCAGTATTTT. Amino acid sequence: CSVILAGGTDTQYF.

This clone came up a few times. This chain connects TRBV7-3 to TRBJ2-2; 11 bases match TRBD2. Germline V lookup: CDR1 SGHTA, CDR2 FQGTGA. The CDR3 has 18 amino acids. The V segment lost 2 bases and the J segment 0 bases; nucleotides outside the gene matches: 5. The CDR3 is CASSLLGLAATNTGELFF. CDR3 nucleotide sequence: TGTGCCAGCAGCTTATTGGGACTAGCGGCGACGAACACCGGGGAGCTGTTTTTT.

The gene calls are TRBV27 and TRBJ2-3; D may be TRBD2 (5 bases). V was clipped by 2 bases and J by 1 base, with 16 bases between them. The germline V gene has CDR1 MNHEY and CDR2 SMNVEV (reference sequence). The CDR3 has 17 amino acids. The CDR3 protein is CASSLDMSLEGTDTQYF. CDR3 in DNA: TGTGCCAGCAGTTTAGACATGTCACTGGAGGGCACAGATACGCAGTATTTT.

This clone was picked up one time. The chain employs TRBV7-2 and TRBJ2-1; tentatively, D is TRBD2 (6 bases). Trimming removed 1 base at V and 4 bases at J, with 11 bases between. The CDR3 is 15 amino acids. CDR1 is SGHTA, CDR2 FQGNSA, per germline. CDR3 coding DNA: TGTGCCAGCAGCTTAGAGGGTGGGGGGTACAATGAGCAGTTCTTC. This encodes CASSLEGGGYNEQFF.

The chain links TRBV7-3 to TRBJ2-3; D is possibly TRBD2 (6 bases). V lost 6 bases and J 3 bases, leaving 10 bases between the germline ends. Per germline, CDR1 SGHTA and CDR2 FQGTGA. The CDR3 loop spans 13 amino acids. This CDR3 is CASSLARTDTQYF. The CDR3, as DNA: TGTGCCAGCAGTCTAGCGCGAACAGATACGCAGTATTTT.

The gene calls are TRBV4-3 and TRBJ1-2; D gene unclear. The CDR3 has 15 amino acids. Germline CDR1 and CDR2: LGHNA and YSLEER. The V end lost 0 bases, the J end lost 6 bases, and 14 bases lay between the germline ends. CDR3 region: CASSQDAGVGNGYTF. The CDR3 coding sequence is TGCGCCAGCAGCCAAGACGCGGGCGTAGGAAATGGCTACACCTTC.

The J gene is TRBJ1-1, the V gene TRBV4-3; D call uncertain. V was pared by 6 bases and J by 3 bases, with 11 bases between. The CDR3 contains 13 residues. In germline, CDR1 is LGHNA, CDR2 YSLEER. The CDR3 bases are TGCGCCAGCAGGTTAAAGCGGGACACTGAAGCTTTCTTT. Protein sequence: CASRLKRDTEAFF.

The chain links TRBV7-2 to TRBJ2-7; D may be TRBD2 (6 bases). The V end was cut by 1 base, the J end by 4 bases, with 11 bases between. This CDR3 spans 14 amino acids. The germline CDR1 and CDR2 sequences are SGHTA and FQGNSA. The CDR3 region is CASSLESGLYEQYF. CDR3 sequence (DNA): TGTGCCAGCAGCTTAGAGTCGGGACTTTACGAGCAGTACTTC.

CDR3 nucleotide sequence: TGCGCCAGCAGCCTATTGACGGGCGGGTATGGCTACACCTTC. This codes for CASSLLTGGYGYTF. This chain joins TRBV5-1 and TRBJ1-2; D is uncertain. The CDR3 consists of 14 residues. Germline V gene sequence: CDR1 SGHRS, CDR2 YFSETQ. Trimming shortened V by 4 bases and J by 5 bases, and 15 bases separated the two germline ends.

This clone came up a few times. The genes are TRBV27 and TRBJ2-1; 12 nucleotides match TRBD2. The CDR3 has 18 amino acids. The junction had 13 bases not matched to a gene; V was cut back by 4 bases and J by 6 bases. Germline V gene data show CDR1 as MNHEY and CDR2 as SMNVEV (reference sequence). CDR3 in amino acids: CASSSTPIATSGGNEQFF. CDR3 nucleotide sequence: TGTGCCAGCAGTTCCACACCCATCGCGACTAGCGGGGGCAATGAGCAGTTCTTC.

The V and J genes are TRBV7-2 and TRBJ1-1, with D possibly being TRBD1 (5 bases). This CDR3 has 15 residues. The germline gives CDR1 SGHTA, CDR2 FQGNSA. The ends were cut back, 5 bases at V and 3 bases at J, with 16 bases in the middle. The CDR3 DNA reads as TGTGCCAGCAGCCGAACGGGACTCCTGGACACTGAAGCTTTCTTT. This encodes CASSRTGLLDTEAFF.

The chain carries TRBV5-1 and TRBJ1-6; D is perhaps TRBD1 (6 bases). Germline-derived CDR1 and CDR2 are SGHRS and YFSETQ. V was clipped by 4 bases and J by 8 bases, with 16 bases between them. The CDR3 length is 15 residues. The CDR3 loop is CASSGDTFGDSPLHF. The CDR3 nucleotides are TGCGCCAGCAGCGGGGACACCTTTGGGGATTCACCCCTCCACTTT.

This rearrangement joins TRBV7-2 to TRBJ1-1, with TRBD1 identical over 8 bases. This CDR3 region has 17 residues. Trimming at V came to 5 bases and at J to 1 base, leaving 12 bases not matched to a gene. Germline CDR1 SGHTA, CDR2 FQGNSA. The CDR3 loop reads CASSQTGVKFGNTEAFF. The CDR3, as DNA: TGTGCCAGCAGCCAGACAGGGGTTAAATTCGGGAACACTGAAGCTTTCTTT.

This rearrangement joins TRBV27 to TRBJ2-6; tentatively, D is TRBD2 (6 bases). The germline V gene has CDR1 MNHEY and CDR2 SMNVEV (reference sequence). There are 17 residues in the CDR3. The V gene lost 5 bases and the J gene lost 4 bases, with 18 bases spanning the gap. CDR3 residues: CASSLSGSLSGANVLTF. The CDR3 region has the DNA TGTGCCAGCAGTCTTAGCGGCTCGTTGAGCGGGGCCAACGTCCTGACTTTC.